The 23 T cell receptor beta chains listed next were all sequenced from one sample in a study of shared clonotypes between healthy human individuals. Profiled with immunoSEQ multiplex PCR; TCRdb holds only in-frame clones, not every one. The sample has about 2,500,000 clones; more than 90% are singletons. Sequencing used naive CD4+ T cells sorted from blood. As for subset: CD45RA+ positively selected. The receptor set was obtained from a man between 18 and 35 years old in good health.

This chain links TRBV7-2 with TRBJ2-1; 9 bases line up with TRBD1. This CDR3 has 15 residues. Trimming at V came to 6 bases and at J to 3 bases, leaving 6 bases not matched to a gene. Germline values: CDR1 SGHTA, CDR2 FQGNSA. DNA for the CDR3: TGTGCCAGCAGTCAAGGGACAGGGATCTACAATGAGCAGTTCTTC. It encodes CASSQGTGIYNEQFF.

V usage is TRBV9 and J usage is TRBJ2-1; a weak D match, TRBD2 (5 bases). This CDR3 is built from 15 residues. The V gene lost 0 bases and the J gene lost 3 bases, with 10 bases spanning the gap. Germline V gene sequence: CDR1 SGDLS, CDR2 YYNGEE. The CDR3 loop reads CASSVGGFGYNEQFF. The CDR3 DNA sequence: TGTGCCAGCAGCGTAGGAGGGTTCGGCTACAATGAGCAGTTCTTC.

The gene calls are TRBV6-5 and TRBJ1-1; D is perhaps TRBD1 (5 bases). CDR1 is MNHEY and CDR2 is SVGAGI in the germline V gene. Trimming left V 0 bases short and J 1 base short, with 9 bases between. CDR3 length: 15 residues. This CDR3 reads CASSYSTAPNTEAFF. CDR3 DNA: TGTGCCAGCAGTTACTCGACAGCCCCGAACACTGAAGCTTTCTTT.

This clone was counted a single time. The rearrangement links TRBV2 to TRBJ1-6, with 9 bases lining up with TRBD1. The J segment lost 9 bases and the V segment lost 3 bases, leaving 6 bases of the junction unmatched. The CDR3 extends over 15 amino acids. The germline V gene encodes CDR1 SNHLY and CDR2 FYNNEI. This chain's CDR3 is CASSDLGQGGSPLHF. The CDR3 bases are TGTGCCAGCAGTGATTTGGGACAGGGAGGTTCACCCCTCCACTTT.

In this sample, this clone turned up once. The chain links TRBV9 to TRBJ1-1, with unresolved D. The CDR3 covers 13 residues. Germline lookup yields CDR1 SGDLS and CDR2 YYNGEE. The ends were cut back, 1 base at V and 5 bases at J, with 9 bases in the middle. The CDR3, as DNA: TGTGCCAGCAGCGTACAAGCCGGGACTGAAGCTTTCTTT. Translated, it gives CASSVQAGTEAFF.

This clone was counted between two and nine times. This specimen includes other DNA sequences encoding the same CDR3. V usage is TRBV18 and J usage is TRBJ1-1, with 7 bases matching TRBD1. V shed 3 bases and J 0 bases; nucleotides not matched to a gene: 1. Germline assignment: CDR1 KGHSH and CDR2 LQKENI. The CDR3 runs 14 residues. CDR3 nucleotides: TGTGCCAGCTCACCGGACAGGTTGAACACTGAAGCTTTCTTT. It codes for CASSPDRLNTEAFF.

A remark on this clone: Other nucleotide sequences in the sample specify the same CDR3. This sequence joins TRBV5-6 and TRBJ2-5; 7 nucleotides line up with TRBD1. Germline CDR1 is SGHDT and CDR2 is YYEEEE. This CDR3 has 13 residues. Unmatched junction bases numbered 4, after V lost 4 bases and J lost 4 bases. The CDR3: CASSLTGAETQYF. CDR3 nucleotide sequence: TGTGCCAGCAGCCTTACAGGGGCAGAGACCCAGTACTTC.

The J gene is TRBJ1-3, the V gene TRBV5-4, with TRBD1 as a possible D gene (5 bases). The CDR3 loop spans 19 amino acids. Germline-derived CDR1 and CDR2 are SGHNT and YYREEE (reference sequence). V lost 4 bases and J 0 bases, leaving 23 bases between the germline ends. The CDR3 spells CASSLGGLAYLRSGNTIYF. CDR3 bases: TGTGCCAGCAGCCTCGGGGGTCTCGCTTACCTCCGCTCTGGAAACACCATATATTTT.

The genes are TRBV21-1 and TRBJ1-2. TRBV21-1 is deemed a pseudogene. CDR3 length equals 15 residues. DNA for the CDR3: TGTGCCAGCAGCAAAGTAGGGCCCCCCTGGCATGGCTACACCTTC. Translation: CASSKVGPPWHGYTF.

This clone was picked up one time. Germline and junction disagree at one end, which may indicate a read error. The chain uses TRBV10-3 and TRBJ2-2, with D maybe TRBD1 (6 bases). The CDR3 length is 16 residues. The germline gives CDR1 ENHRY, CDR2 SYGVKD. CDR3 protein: CAISENVGANPGELFF. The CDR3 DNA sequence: TGTGCCATCAGTGAGAACGTGGGGGCGAACCCCGGGGAGCTGTTTTTT.

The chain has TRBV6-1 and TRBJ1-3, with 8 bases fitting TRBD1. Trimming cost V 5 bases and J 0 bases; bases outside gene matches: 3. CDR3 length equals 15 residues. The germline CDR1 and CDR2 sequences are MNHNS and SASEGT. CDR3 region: CASSSGGHSGNTIYF. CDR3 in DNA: TGTGCCAGCAGTTCAGGGGGCCACTCTGGAAACACCATATATTTT.

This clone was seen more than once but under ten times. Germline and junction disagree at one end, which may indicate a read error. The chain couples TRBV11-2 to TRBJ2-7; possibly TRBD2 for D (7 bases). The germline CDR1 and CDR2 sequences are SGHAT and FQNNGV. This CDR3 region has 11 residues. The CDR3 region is CASSSLAGARF. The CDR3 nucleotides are TGTGCCAGCAGCTCCTTGGCGGGGGCCCGATTC.

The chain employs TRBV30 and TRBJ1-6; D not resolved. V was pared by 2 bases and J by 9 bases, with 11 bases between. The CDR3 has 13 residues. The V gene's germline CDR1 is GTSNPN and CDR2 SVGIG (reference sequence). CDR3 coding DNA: TGTGCCTGGAGTTTCGGACCCTTTTCACCCCTCCACTTT. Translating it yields CAWSFGPFSPLHF.

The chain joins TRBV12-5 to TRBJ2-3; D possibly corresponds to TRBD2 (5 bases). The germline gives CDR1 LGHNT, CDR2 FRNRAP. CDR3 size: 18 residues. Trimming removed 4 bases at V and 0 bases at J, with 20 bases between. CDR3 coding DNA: TGTGCTAGTGGTTCGGGCGGTGGGAGCTCTTCTAGCACAGATACGCAGTATTTT. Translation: CASGSGGGSSSSTDTQYF.

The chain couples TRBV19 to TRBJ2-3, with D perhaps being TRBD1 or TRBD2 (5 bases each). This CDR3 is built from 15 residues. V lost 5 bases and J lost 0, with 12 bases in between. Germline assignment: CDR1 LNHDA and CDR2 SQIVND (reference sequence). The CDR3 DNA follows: TGTGCCAGTAGTGAGGGGCTACTGAGCACAGATACGCAGTATTTT. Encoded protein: CASSEGLLSTDTQYF.

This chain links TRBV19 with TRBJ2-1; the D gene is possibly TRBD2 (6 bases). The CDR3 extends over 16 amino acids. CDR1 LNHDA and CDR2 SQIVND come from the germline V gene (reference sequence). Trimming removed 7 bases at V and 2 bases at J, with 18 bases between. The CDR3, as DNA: TGTGCCAGTACCTCCAAGGGGCGGGAACCCTACAATGAGCAGTTCTTC. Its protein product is CASTSKGREPYNEQFF.

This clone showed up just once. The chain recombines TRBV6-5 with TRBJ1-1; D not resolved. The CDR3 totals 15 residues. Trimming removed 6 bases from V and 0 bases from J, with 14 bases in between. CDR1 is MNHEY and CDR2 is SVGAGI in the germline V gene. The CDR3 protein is CASRRPGLLNTEAFF. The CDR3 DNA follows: TGTGCCAGCAGGCGTCCCGGACTGTTGAACACTGAAGCTTTCTTT.

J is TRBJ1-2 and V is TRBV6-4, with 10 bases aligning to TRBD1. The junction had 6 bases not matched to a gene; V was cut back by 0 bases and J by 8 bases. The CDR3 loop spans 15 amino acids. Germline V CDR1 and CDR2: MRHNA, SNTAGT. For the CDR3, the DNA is TGTGCCAGCAGTGACTCCGGGACAGGGGCGAGGGGCTACACCTTC. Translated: CASSDSGTGARGYTF.

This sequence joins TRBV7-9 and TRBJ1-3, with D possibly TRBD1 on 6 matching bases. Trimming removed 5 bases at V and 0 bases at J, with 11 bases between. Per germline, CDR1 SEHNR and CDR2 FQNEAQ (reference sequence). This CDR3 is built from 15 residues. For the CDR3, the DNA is TGTGCCAGCAGCGTACAGGACAGCTCTGGAAACACCATATATTTT. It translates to CASSVQDSSGNTIYF.

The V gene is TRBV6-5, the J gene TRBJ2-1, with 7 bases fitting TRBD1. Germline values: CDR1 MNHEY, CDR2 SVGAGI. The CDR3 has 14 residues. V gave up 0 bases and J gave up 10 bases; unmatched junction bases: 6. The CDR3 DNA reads TGTGCCAGCAGTTACTCAAGGGCGACAGGGGAGCAGTTCTTC. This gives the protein CASSYSRATGEQFF.

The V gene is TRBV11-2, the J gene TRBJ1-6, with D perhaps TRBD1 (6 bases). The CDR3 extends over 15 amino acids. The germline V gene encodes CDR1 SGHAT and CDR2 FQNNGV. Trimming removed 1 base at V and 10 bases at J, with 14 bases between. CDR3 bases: TGTGCCAGCAGCTTAGTTGCGGGGGCCGGATCACCCCTCCACTTT. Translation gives CASSLVAGAGSPLHF.

CDR3 sequence: CASSMWGTNTGELFF. CDR3 DNA: TGTGCCAGTAGTATGTGGGGCACGAACACCGGGGAGCTGTTTTTT. The chain couples TRBV19 to TRBJ2-2, with D possibly TRBD1 on 5 matching bases. The CDR3 length is 15 residues. V was cut by 3 bases and J by 0 bases, with 8 bases left in between. Germline V lookup: CDR1 LNHDA, CDR2 SQIVND (reference sequence). Combining the CDR3 with reference TRBV19 and TRBJ2-2 gives the whole variable domain DGGITQSPKYLFRKEGQNVTLSCEQNLNHDAMYWYRQDPGQGLRLIYYSQIVNDFQKGDIAEGYSVSREKKESFPLTVTSAQKNPTAFYLCASSMWGTNTGELFFGEGSRLTVL.

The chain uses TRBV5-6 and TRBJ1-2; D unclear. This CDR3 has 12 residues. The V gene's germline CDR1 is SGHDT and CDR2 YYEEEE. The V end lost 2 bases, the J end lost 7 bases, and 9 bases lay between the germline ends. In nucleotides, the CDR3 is TGTGCCAGCAGCTTTAAGAGGGTTGGCTACACCTTC. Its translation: CASSFKRVGYTF.